This note documents a single T cell receptor beta chain sequence. Its antigen is not identified. The CDR3 is 18 residues long. CDR1 and CDR2 (germline): SGHDN, FVKESK. Trimming cost V 0 bases and J 4 bases; bases outside gene matches: 12. The method was immunoSEQ multiplex PCR; TCRdb's version includes in-frame clones alone and lacks a portion of them. The top ten hold about 2.3% of the sample, which has around 150,000 clones, over 80% seen once. The entry originates in a study of cytomegalovirus exposure and HLA in healthy donors. Overall study: Both the approximately 130 validation repertoires and the approximately 640 first-cohort repertoires used the same platform, as reported by a later analysis.

Study-wide findings and caveats: Overall, some 160 TCR beta chains were annotated as cytomegalovirus-associated. Despite most TCR sequences being rare, some public TCRs occurred in many donors.

This chain connects TRBV14 to TRBJ1-2, with 9 bases matching TRBD1. This TCR was recovered from a man aged 25 to 40 in good health and CMV-seropositive. The sample taken for sequencing was PBMCs. CDR3 region: CASSQDPRGQGDVYGYTF. CDR3 in DNA: TGTGCCAGCAGCCAAGACCCGAGGGGACAGGGAGACGTCTATGGCTACACCTTC. Complete variable domain (other parts from reference TRBV14 and TRBJ1-2): EAGVTQFPSHSVIEKGQTVTLRCDPISGHDNLYWYRRVMGKEIKFLLHFVKESKQDESGMPNNRFLAERTGGTYSTLKVQPAELEDSGVYFCASSQDPRGQGDVYGYTFGSGTRLTVV.